The 17 T cell receptor beta chains in this list originate from one sample, sequenced in a study of beta chain features in type 1 diabetes. Expressed TCRB transcripts were sequenced, since all the RNA that had been isolated was reverse transcribed. The table came from immunoSEQ multiplex PCR; TCRdb's copy has only in-frame clones and leaves some out. The data hold roughly 730,000 clones, with 13% observed a single time. No antigen has been identified for these receptors. The study's findings and limits: Shorter TCRB CDR3s, moderately but significantly so, marked every one of the four CD4+ subsets in Type 1 diabetes patients.

The specimen was naive CD4+ T cells from blood. The source is a man younger than 35 with type 1 diabetes.

This chain joins TRBV6-5 and TRBJ1-4; D might be TRBD1 (5 bases). V gave up 2 bases and J gave up 6 bases, with 7 bases separating them. The length of the CDR3 is 13 residues. Germline lookup yields CDR1 MNHEY and CDR2 SVGAGI. The CDR3 protein is CASSYARDEKLFF. The DNA for the CDR3 is TGTGCCAGCAGTTACGCCAGGGATGAAAAACTGTTTTTT.

The genes are TRBV15 and TRBJ2-1; D gene uncertain. CDR3 length equals 15 residues. Trimming stripped 0 bases from V and 3 bases from J, with 9 bases between. Per germline, CDR1 LNHNV and CDR2 YYDKDF (reference sequence). This chain's CDR3 is CATSRDPGSYNEQFF. CDR3 sequence (DNA): TGTGCCACCAGCAGAGATCCAGGCAGCTACAATGAGCAGTTCTTC.

The chain carries TRBV9 and TRBJ2-1, with TRBD2 matching 7 bases. Unmatched junction bases numbered 6, after V lost 2 bases and J lost 4 bases. Germline V gene data show CDR1 as SGDLS and CDR2 as YYNGEE. CDR3 length equals 15 residues. CDR3 residues: CASSVKHGGYNEQFF. The CDR3, as DNA: TGTGCCAGCAGCGTTAAACACGGGGGGTACAATGAGCAGTTCTTC.

This chain links TRBV6-1 with TRBJ1-6; possibly TRBD1 for D (6 bases). Germline lookup yields CDR1 MNHNS and CDR2 SASEGT. CDR3 size: 15 residues. Trimming removed 5 bases at V and 8 bases at J, with 16 bases between. DNA of the CDR3: TGTGCCAGCAGTCTAAGAGGGGGGTTGGATTCACCCCTCCACTTT. It is translated as CASSLRGGLDSPLHF.

The chain has TRBV4-1 and TRBJ1-3; unclear D gene. Per germline, CDR1 MGHRA and CDR2 YSYEKL. V was trimmed by 2 bases and J by 0 bases, leaving 11 bases between them. There are 16 residues in the CDR3. The CDR3 nucleotides are TGCGCCAGCAGCCAATCGTACCCCCTCTCTGGAAACACCATATATTTT. It translates to CASSQSYPLSGNTIYF.

In DNA form, the CDR3 reads TGTGCCAGCTCAATGGCCAGGACAGACACCGGGGAGCTGTTTTTT. Translating it yields CASSMARTDTGELFF. The chain carries TRBV18 and TRBJ2-2; tentatively, D is TRBD1 (6 bases). In germline, CDR1 is KGHSH, CDR2 LQKENI. V lost 5 bases to trimming and J lost 3 bases, with 13 bases between them. The CDR3 has 15 residues.

A few counts support this clone. J is TRBJ1-5 and V is TRBV30, with D uncertain. Trimming removed 2 bases at V and 4 bases at J, with 9 bases between. Germline V CDR1 and CDR2: GTSNPN, SVGIG (reference sequence). This CDR3 has 13 amino acids. The CDR3 protein is CAWSTSGNQPQHF. The DNA of the CDR3 is TGTGCCTGGAGTACCAGCGGAAATCAGCCCCAGCATTTT.

The table lists this clone with a few counts. The rearrangement joins TRBV28 to TRBJ2-3; maybe TRBD2 (7 bases). The V end lost 4 bases, the J end lost 5 bases, and 16 bases lay between the germline ends. The CDR3 covers 15 residues. From germline, CDR1 is MDHEN and CDR2 SYDVKM. Here the CDR3 DNA reads TGTGCCAGCAGTTATGGGGGGGCCGGAGGAGATACGCAGTATTTT. This encodes CASSYGGAGGDTQYF.

This clone was observed a few times. J is TRBJ1-3 and V is TRBV9; D is perhaps TRBD1 (6 bases). The CDR3 is 17 residues long. The germline CDR1 and CDR2 sequences are SGDLS and YYNGEE. The V end was cut by 3 bases, the J end by 1 base, with 17 bases between. CDR3 region: CASSEGQTLTSGNTIYF. The CDR3 DNA follows: TGTGCCAGCAGCGAGGGACAAACACTTACTTCTGGAAACACCATATATTTT.

The chain is built from TRBV5-1 and TRBJ1-1, with a tentative D call TRBD1 (5 bases). The CDR3 has 14 residues. Germline CDR1 is SGHRS and CDR2 is YFSETQ. Trimming pared 4 bases from V and 8 bases from J, leaving 18 bases between. The CDR3 spells CASSPGMRGGEAFF. The CDR3 coding sequence is TGCGCCAGCAGCCCCGGTATGAGGGGTGGAGAAGCTTTCTTT.

CDR3 sequence (DNA): TGTGCCAGCAGCCCACAGCGGGGGGACAATGAGCAGTTCTTC. Its protein product is CASSPQRGDNEQFF. This rearrangement joins TRBV14 to TRBJ2-1; 9 nucleotides line up with TRBD2. Germline CDR1 reads SGHDN; CDR2 reads FVKESK. Trimming took 4 bases from V and 5 from J; bases not matched to a gene: 3. The CDR3 spans 14 residues.

The chain carries TRBV28 and TRBJ1-5; tentative D call: TRBD1 (5 bases). The germline V gene has CDR1 MDHEN and CDR2 SYDVKM. This CDR3 is 14 amino acids long. Trimming shortened V by 5 bases and J by 4 bases, and 12 bases separated the two germline ends. For the CDR3, the DNA is TGTGCCAGCAGTAACCTGGGGGGTAATCAGCCCCAGCATTTT. It specifies CASSNLGGNQPQHF. The full variable domain, completed using reference TRBV28 and TRBJ1-5, is DVKVTQSSRYLVKRTGEKVFLECVQDMDHENMFWYRQDPGLGLRLIYFSYDVKMKEKGDIPEGYSVSREKKERFSLILESASTNQTSMYLCASSNLGGNQPQHFGDGTRLSIL.

This CDR3 is CASRHNAWDRGDNYGYTF. The CDR3 bases are TGTGCCAGCAGGCATAATGCCTGGGACAGGGGTGATAACTATGGCTACACCTTC. The rearrangement joins TRBV5-6 to TRBJ1-2; 10 bases map to TRBD1. V trimming: 5 bases; J trimming: 1 base; junction bases outside the gene matches: 14. The CDR3 sequence is 18 residues long. CDR1 is SGHDT and CDR2 is YYEEEE in the germline V gene.

The V gene is TRBV5-1, the J gene TRBJ2-2; no clear D. Trimming removed 3 bases at V and 9 bases at J, with 18 bases between. This CDR3 has 15 amino acids. CDR1 SGHRS and CDR2 YFSETQ come from the germline V gene. The CDR3 here is CASSSARITRRELFF. The CDR3, as DNA: TGCGCCAGCAGCTCGGCTCGGATCACTCGCCGGGAGCTGTTTTTT.

In this sample, this clone turned up a few times. This sequence joins TRBV11-2 and TRBJ2-5; D is perhaps TRBD2 (5 bases). The CDR3 extends over 13 amino acids. V lost 2 bases and J lost 9, with 13 bases in between. Germline V gene lookup returns CDR1 SGHAT and CDR2 FQNNGV. CDR3 loop: CASSLPPGGPQYF. The DNA for the CDR3 is TGTGCCAGCAGCTTACCTCCCGGAGGACCCCAGTACTTC.

The chain employs TRBV9 and TRBJ2-3; D perhaps matches TRBD2 (6 bases). From germline, CDR1 is SGDLS and CDR2 YYNGEE. The CDR3 consists of 16 residues. V shed 4 bases and J shed 4 bases, with 19 bases lying between them. The CDR3 DNA reads TGTGCCAGCAGCCCTCGGGACTTAGCGAGCCCAGATACGCAGTATTTT. It translates to CASSPRDLASPDTQYF.

In this sample, this clone turned up a few times. The V gene is TRBV27, the J gene TRBJ1-5; the D gene is possibly TRBD1 (5 bases). Trimming removed 3 bases from V and 3 bases from J, with 15 bases in between. Germline lookup yields CDR1 MNHEY and CDR2 SMNVEV (reference sequence). The CDR3 loop spans 16 amino acids. The CDR3, as DNA: TGTGCCAGCAGTTTGACCCCGGGGGTCGTCAATCAGCCCCAGCATTTT. Translating it yields CASSLTPGVVNQPQHF.